The 27 T cell receptor beta chains listed next were all sequenced from one sample in a study of graft-versus-host responses after intestinal transplantation (dated by TCRdb to the early 2020s). This sample's time point label indicates: cells obtained before transplantation from donor or recipient. No antigen has been assigned to these receptors. Library preparation employed the immunoSEQ multiplex PCR assay. The source is immuneACCESS, and TCRdb retained only in-frame sequences with V and J called. Part of the clones is not carried over; for the studies checked, unresolved V genes explain less than half of this, and the remainder is unexplained. This sample lists fewer than 60,000 clones; about 88% were detected once. In total, the top ten clones hold around 0.5% of the sample. The sequencing here drew on unstimulated CD4+ T cells sorted from spleen or lymph node cells, taken before transplant. These receptors were taken from a human donor who was the organ donor for an intestinal transplant.

The chain recombines TRBV10-3 with TRBJ2-1; no definite D call. From germline, CDR1 is ENHRY and CDR2 SYGVKD. CDR3 length: 13 residues. The germline V and J ends were trimmed by 3 bases and 5 bases, with 8 bases remaining between them. The CDR3 coding sequence is TGTGCCATCAGTGACTTACAGAACAATGAGCAGTTCTTC. This sequence encodes CAISDLQNNEQFF.

The chain has TRBV7-9 and TRBJ2-1; 11 bases are shared with TRBD2. The CDR3 runs to 17 residues. CDR1 and CDR2 from the germline V gene are SEHNR and FQNEAQ (reference sequence). The V and J ends lost 3 bases and 6 bases, in that order; junction bases with no gene match: 10. CDR3 in amino acids: CASSFLLPGLAVNEQFF. In nucleotides, the CDR3 is TGTGCCAGCAGCTTCCTTCTTCCGGGACTAGCGGTCAATGAGCAGTTCTTC.

The CDR3 reads CASSLGWTYSEAFF. The CDR3 DNA is TGTGCCAGCAGCTTGGGGTGGACGTACTCTGAAGCTTTCTTT. This sequence joins TRBV13 and TRBJ1-1; D unresolved. V dropped 3 bases and J dropped 6 bases, with 14 bases sitting between them. The CDR3 loop spans 14 amino acids. Germline CDR1 is PRHDT and CDR2 is FYEKMQ (reference sequence).

V and J are TRBV19 and TRBJ2-1, with 10 positions matching TRBD2. This CDR3 has 17 residues. After removal of 2 bases from V and 4 bases from J, the junction contained 8 bases not matched to a gene. From germline, CDR1 is LNHDA and CDR2 SQIVND (reference sequence). In nucleotides, the CDR3 is TGTGCCAGTAGTATAAGGTCTAGCGGGGGCCTTTACAATGAGCAGTTCTTC. It yields the protein CASSIRSSGGLYNEQFF.

The V call is TRBV5-1, the J call TRBJ2-5; perhaps D is TRBD1 or TRBD2 (5 bases each). The germline gives CDR1 SGHRS, CDR2 YFSETQ. Trimming removed 2 bases at V and 2 bases at J, with 7 bases between. This CDR3 region has 13 residues. CDR3 sequence reads: CASSFGAQETQYF. The CDR3 DNA reads TGCGCCAGCAGCTTCGGGGCGCAAGAGACCCAGTACTTC. Combining the CDR3 with reference TRBV5-1 and TRBJ2-5 gives the whole variable domain KAGVTQTPRYLIKTRGQQVTLSCSPISGHRSVSWYQQTPGQGLQFLFEYFSETQRNKGNFPGRFSGRQFSNSRSEMNVSTLELGDSALYLCASSFGAQETQYFGPGTRLLVL.

The rearrangement links TRBV7-2 to TRBJ2-7; 9 nucleotides match TRBD1. After removal of 5 bases from V and 0 bases from J, the junction contained 8 bases not matched to a gene. From germline, CDR1 is SGHTA and CDR2 FQGNSA. This CDR3 is 16 amino acids long. CDR3 sequence reads: CASSLEMGQGSYEQYF. Written as DNA, the CDR3 is TGTGCCAGCAGCCTTGAAATGGGACAGGGCTCCTACGAGCAGTACTTC.

V gene TRBV9 combines with J gene TRBJ2-5; no definite D call. The V gene's germline CDR1 is SGDLS and CDR2 YYNGEE. V shed 4 bases and J shed 5 bases, with 12 bases lying between them. The CDR3 extends over 13 amino acids. The chain's CDR3 is CASSRGVLETQYF. The DNA for the CDR3 is TGTGCCAGCAGCCGAGGTGTACTGGAGACCCAGTACTTC.

Here the CDR3 DNA reads TGTGCCAGCAGTGAATTATGGGGGCGTCCGAACACTGAAGCTTTCTTT. It yields the protein CASSELWGRPNTEAFF. The gene calls are TRBV2 and TRBJ1-1; a weak D match, TRBD1 (6 bases). Trimming removed 2 bases at V and 1 base at J, with 14 bases between. Germline V gives CDR1 SNHLY, CDR2 FYNNEI. The CDR3 has 16 residues.

This chain joins TRBV4-2 and TRBJ2-5, with 8 bases aligning to TRBD2. This CDR3 has 16 amino acids. V lost 1 base, J lost 5 bases, and 9 bases stayed unmatched. Germline V CDR1 and CDR2: LGHNA, YNFKEQ. The CDR3 here is CASSQGAGGGSETQYF. As DNA, the CDR3 is TGTGCCAGCAGCCAAGGGGCGGGAGGAGGTAGTGAGACCCAGTACTTC.

This chain joins TRBV19 and TRBJ2-1; the match to TRBD1 covers 7 bases. The J segment lost 9 bases and the V segment lost 5 bases, leaving 10 bases of the junction unmatched. Germline V CDR1 and CDR2: LNHDA, SQIVND (reference sequence). CDR3 length equals 14 residues. CDR3 nucleotide sequence: TGTGCCAGTAGTCCCCCGACAGGGTTGGGTGAGCAGTTCTTC. Protein: CASSPPTGLGEQFF.

The table lists this clone with a count of one. The rearrangement uses TRBV7-8 and TRBJ1-2; D not certain. This CDR3 region has 15 residues. Germline assignment: CDR1 SGHVS and CDR2 FQNEAQ. V dropped 0 bases and J dropped 4 bases, with 12 bases sitting between them. CDR3 residues: CASSLAPLQVYGYTF. CDR3 bases: TGTGCCAGCAGCTTAGCTCCACTCCAGGTCTATGGCTACACCTTC.

The chain recombines TRBV20-1 with TRBJ2-3; D remains ambiguous. The length of the CDR3 is 11 residues. Germline-derived CDR1 and CDR2 are DFQATT and SNEGSKA (reference sequence). With 5 bases removed from V and 6 bases from J, the gap between germline ends came to 9 bases. The CDR3 DNA reads as TGCAGTGCTGAACCTGCGGATACGCAGTATTTT. Its translation: CSAEPADTQYF.

This chain links TRBV6-5 with TRBJ2-1; D is perhaps TRBD2 (6 bases). Germline lookup yields CDR1 MNHEY and CDR2 SVGAGI. V was clipped by 0 bases and J by 0 bases, with 9 bases between them. This CDR3 comprises 16 residues. The CDR3 DNA reads as TGTGCCAGCAGTTACTCGGTGGGGGGCTCCTACAATGAGCAGTTCTTC. The encoded protein is CASSYSVGGSYNEQFF.

In its sample, this clone was seen once. The chain links TRBV4-1 to TRBJ2-7; possibly TRBD2 for D (5 bases). Germline values: CDR1 MGHRA, CDR2 YSYEKL. The CDR3 spans 16 residues. The V and J ends lost 0 bases and 2 bases respectively, with 14 bases between them. The DNA for the CDR3 is TGCGCCAGCAGCCAAGATCCAACTAGGTCCACCTACGAGCAGTACTTC. It yields the protein CASSQDPTRSTYEQYF.

This clone has only a few counts. The chain uses TRBV6-6 and TRBJ1-1; D is uncertain. Germline V gene lookup returns CDR1 MNHNY and CDR2 SVGAGI (reference sequence). V was cut by 0 bases and J by 1 base, with 3 bases left in between. The CDR3 extends over 13 amino acids. The CDR3 sequence: CASSYSQNTEAFF. In nucleotides, the CDR3 is TGTGCCAGCAGTTACTCGCAGAACACTGAAGCTTTCTTT.

This clone was recorded once. The chain combines TRBV5-1 with TRBJ2-5, with 8 nucleotides matching TRBD1. V lost 5 bases to trimming and J lost 5 bases; unmatched junction nucleotides: 8. Germline lookup yields CDR1 SGHRS and CDR2 YFSETQ. The CDR3 consists of 14 residues. CDR3 DNA sequence: TGCGCCAGCAGGGAGAGGACAGGGTGGGAGACCCAGTACTTC. Translated, it gives CASRERTGWETQYF.

The rearrangement uses TRBV5-1 and TRBJ2-3, with 7 bases matching TRBD2. The CDR3 loop spans 17 amino acids. The germline CDR1 and CDR2 sequences are SGHRS and YFSETQ. After removal of 6 bases from V and 2 bases from J, the junction contained 15 bases not matched to a gene. This chain's CDR3 is CASTQFQAGLFTDTQYF. In DNA, the CDR3 is TGCGCCAGCACCCAATTCCAAGCGGGACTATTCACAGATACGCAGTATTTT.

This sequence joins TRBV7-9 and TRBJ2-2, with D unclear. The germline V gene has CDR1 SEHNR and CDR2 FQNEAQ (reference sequence). The CDR3 length is 16 residues. Trimming shortened V by 3 bases and J by 0 bases, and 11 bases separated the two germline ends. The CDR3 here is CASSFSLPANTGELFF. The CDR3, as DNA: TGTGCCAGCAGCTTCAGTCTGCCAGCGAACACCGGGGAGCTGTTTTTT. The whole variable domain, filled in from reference TRBV7-9 and TRBJ2-2, reads DTGVSQNPRHKITKRGQNVTFRCDPISEHNRLYWYRQTLGQGPEFLTYFQNEAQLEKSRLLSDRFSAERPKGSFSTLEIQRTEQGDSAMYLCASSFSLPANTGELFFGEGSRLTVL.

A single count supports this clone. CDR3 in amino acids: CASSDVAPWTEAFF. CDR3 DNA sequence: TGTGCCAGCAGTGATGTGGCCCCGTGGACTGAAGCTTTCTTT. The rearrangement uses TRBV25-1 and TRBJ1-1; D is unclear. The CDR3 length is 14 residues. CDR1 is MGHDK, CDR2 SYGVNS, per germline. Trimming removed 3 bases from V and 5 bases from J, with 13 bases in between.

This chain uses TRBV7-9 with TRBJ2-5; the match to TRBD2 covers 9 bases. Trimming cost V 1 base and J 3 bases; bases outside gene matches: 6. From germline, CDR1 is SEHNR and CDR2 FQNEAQ (reference sequence). The CDR3 has 16 residues. The CDR3 loop is CASSLGLAVYEETQYF. The CDR3 bases are TGTGCCAGCAGCTTAGGACTAGCGGTGTACGAAGAGACCCAGTACTTC.

The V and J genes are TRBV18 and TRBJ2-5; D is unclear. This CDR3 spans 13 amino acids. V lost 6 bases and J 5 bases, leaving 13 bases between the germline ends. CDR1 KGHSH and CDR2 LQKENI come from the germline V gene. The CDR3 DNA reads as TGTGCCAGCTCCCCGCTCCCCTGGGAGACCCAGTACTTC. Translating it yields CASSPLPWETQYF.

V gene TRBV30 combines with J gene TRBJ2-5, with 10 bases lining up with TRBD2. The junction had 5 bases not matched to a gene; V was cut back by 3 bases and J by 1 base. CDR3 length: 15 residues. The germline V gene encodes CDR1 GTSNPN and CDR2 SVGIG (reference sequence). CDR3 loop: CAWSAQRGGQETQYF. Written as DNA, the CDR3 is TGTGCCTGGAGCGCCCAGCGGGGGGGCCAAGAGACCCAGTACTTC.

The genes are TRBV29-1 and TRBJ2-1, with D unclear. The germline gives CDR1 SQVTM, CDR2 ANQGSEA. This CDR3 region has 11 residues. The V end was cut by 5 bases, the J end by 5 bases, with 7 bases between. CDR3 protein: CSVHGDNEQFF. In nucleotides, the CDR3 is TGCAGCGTTCACGGAGACAATGAGCAGTTCTTC.

This chain uses TRBV27 with TRBJ1-5; D gene ambiguous. Per the germline V gene, CDR1 is MNHEY and CDR2 is SMNVEV (reference sequence). The CDR3 covers 13 residues. V was cut by 2 bases and J by 3 bases, with 5 bases left in between. The CDR3 bases are TGTGCCAGCAGTTTAAAGTCCAATCAGCCCCAGCATTTT. Amino acids: CASSLKSNQPQHF.

This clone has just one count. The CDR3 DNA reads TGTGCCAGCAGCTTTAGCGGTAGCTCCTACAATGAGCAGTTCTTC. It encodes CASSFSGSSYNEQFF. The gene calls are TRBV11-3 and TRBJ2-1; a weak D match, TRBD2 (6 bases). The CDR3 loop spans 15 amino acids. Between the trimmed V and J ends, which lost 3 bases and 0 bases, there was a span of 9 bases. The V gene's germline CDR1 is SGHNT and CDR2 YENEEA.

This clone has just one count. The rearrangement joins TRBV27 to TRBJ1-6; D is possibly TRBD1 (6 bases). This CDR3 has 15 amino acids. The V gene lost 2 bases and the J gene lost 7 bases, with 12 bases spanning the gap. Germline V gene lookup returns CDR1 MNHEY and CDR2 SMNVEV (reference sequence). The CDR3 coding sequence is TGTGCCAGCAGTTTAGTTACAGGGAGGAATTCACCCCTCCACTTT. Translation gives CASSLVTGRNSPLHF.

The chain uses TRBV4-2 and TRBJ1-3, with TRBD1 as a possible D gene (5 bases). Trimming cost V 4 bases and J 2 bases, with 12 bases left between them. This CDR3 comprises 15 residues. Germline V gene sequence: CDR1 LGHNA, CDR2 YNFKEQ. The CDR3 DNA follows: TGTGCCAGCAGCCGGGGACTAGGGGCTGGAAACACCATATATTTT. It encodes CASSRGLGAGNTIYF.